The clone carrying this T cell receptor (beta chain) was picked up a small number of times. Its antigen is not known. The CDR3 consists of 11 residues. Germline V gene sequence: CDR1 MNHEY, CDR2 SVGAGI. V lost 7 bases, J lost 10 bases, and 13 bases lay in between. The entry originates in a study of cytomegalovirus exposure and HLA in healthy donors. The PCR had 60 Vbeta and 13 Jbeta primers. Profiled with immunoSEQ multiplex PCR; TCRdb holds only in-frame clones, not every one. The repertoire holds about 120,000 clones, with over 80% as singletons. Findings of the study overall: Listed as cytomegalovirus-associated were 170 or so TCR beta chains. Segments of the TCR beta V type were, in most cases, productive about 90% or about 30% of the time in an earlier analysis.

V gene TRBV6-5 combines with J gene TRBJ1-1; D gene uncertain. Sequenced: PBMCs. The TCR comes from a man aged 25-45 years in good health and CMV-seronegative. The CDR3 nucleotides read TGTGCCAGCATCTCGGGTCTCGTAGCTTTCTTT. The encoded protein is CASISGLVAFF.